These T cell receptor beta chains were read from a single sample in a study of blood T cell repertoires in COVID-19. Method: immunoSEQ multiplex PCR; TCRdb's copy keeps in-frame clones and lacks some. Of tens of thousands of clones in the sample, around 90% were seen once. The sample consisted of peripheral blood. These receptors originate from a human donor in a cohort sampled during active COVID-19. Both conserved end residues are part of each CDR3. D genes are given only for firm matches. Size values are once, few and many counts, or a class for expanded clones, and some rows have none.

>TRBV10-3|NA|TRBJ2-3|NA
CAIKGGSGDTQYF
TGTGCCATCAAAGGAGGTTCGGGAGATACGCAGTATTTT
>TRBV2|NA|TRBJ1-1|NA
CASNQGGNTEAFF
TGTGCCAGCAATCAGGGAGGGAACACTGAAGCTTTCTTT
>TRBV5-5|NA|TRBJ1-1|NA
CASSFGRSRGLNTEAFF
TGTGCCAGCAGCTTCGGCAGGAGCAGGGGTTTGAACACTGAAGCTTTCTTT
>TRBV7-9|NA|TRBJ1-1|NA
CASSLRGAGVNTEAFF
TGTGCCAGCAGCCTCCGAGGGGCAGGGGTGAACACTGAAGCTTTCTTT
>TRBV6-2/TRBV6-3|NA|TRBJ1-2|NA
CASSHNRGYTF
TGTGCCAGCAGTCATAACAGAGGCTACACCTTC
>TRBV11-2|NA|TRBJ2-7|NA
CASSSTPRGARGRDYEQYF
TGTGCCAGCAGCTCCACCCCCAGGGGCGCCCGGGGAAGGGACTACGAGCAGTACTTC
>TRBV5-1|NA|TRBJ1-1|NA
CASSLVPGDTEAFF
TGCGCCAGCAGCTTGGTTCCAGGGGACACTGAAGCTTTCTTT
>TRBV5-5|few|TRBJ2-1|TRBD2
CASSLRLAGVSYNEQFF
TGTGCCAGCAGCTTGAGGCTAGCGGGAGTATCCTACAATGAGCAGTTCTTC
>TRBV4-2|NA|TRBJ2-7|TRBD2
CASSQPSGSSYEQYF
TGTGCCAGCAGCCAACCTAGCGGGAGTAGCTACGAGCAGTACTTC
>TRBV21-1|NA|TRBJ2-3|NA
CASSATGTGKDTQYF
TGTGCCAGCAGCGCGACCGGGACAGGAAAAGATACGCAGTATTTT
>TRBV5-6|NA|TRBJ1-1|NA
CASSYSTEAFF
TGTGCCAGCAGCTACAGCACTGAAGCTTTCTTT
>TRBV4-1|medium-sized|TRBJ2-7|TRBD1
CASSQGTGGGYEQYF
TGCGCCAGCAGCCAAGGGACAGGGGGTGGTTACGAGCAGTACTTC
>TRBV23-1|NA|TRBJ2-1|TRBD1
CASSQLIRGTGGTKQFF
TGCGCCAGCAGTCAATTGATTCGGGGGACAGGGGGTACTAAGCAGTTCTTC
>TRBV29-1|NA|TRBJ1-1|NA
CSVDVGGNTEAFF
TGCAGCGTTGATGTGGGGGGGAACACTGAAGCTTTCTTT
>TRBV5-1|once|TRBJ1-1|NA
CASSLDQGRNTEAFF
TGCGCCAGCAGCTTGGATCAGGGAAGGAACACTGAAGCTTTCTTT
>TRBV15|NA|TRBJ2-1|TRBD2
CATSRDTAGGFYNEQFF
TGTGCCACCAGCAGAGATACAGCGGGGGGGTTCTACAATGAGCAGTTCTTC
>TRBV2|NA|TRBJ1-5|NA
CASSEQGLNPQPQHF
TGTGCCAGCAGTGAGCAGGGATTAAATCCGCAGCCCCAGCATTTT
>TRBV28|NA|TRBJ1-2|TRBD1
CASSLRDRGLGYTF
TGTGCCAGCAGTTTACGGGATAGGGGGCTAGGCTACACCTTC
>TRBV28|NA|TRBJ2-1|TRBD2
CASSALSGSSYNEQFF
TGTGCCAGCAGTGCTCTGAGCGGGAGCTCCTACAATGAGCAGTTCTTC
>TRBV30|NA|TRBJ2-2|NA
CAWGWYTTGELFF
TGTGCCTGGGGCTGGTACACCACCGGGGAGCTGTTTTTT
>TRBV6-5|NA|TRBJ1-4|TRBD1
CASSYSTGLAEKLFF
TGTGCCAGCAGTTACTCGACAGGGTTAGCGGAAAAACTGTTTTTT
>TRBV7-3|NA|TRBJ2-1|TRBD1
CASARGRDNEQFF
TGTGCCAGTGCCAGGGGGCGCGACAATGAGCAGTTCTTC
>TRBV12-3/TRBV12-4|NA|TRBJ1-2|TRBD1
CASSLRQGQGYTF
TGTGCCAGCAGCCTAAGACAGGGCCAGGGCTACACCTTC
>TRBV29-1|NA|TRBJ1-1|NA
CSAVFRSMNTEAFF
TGCAGCGCCGTATTTCGGTCCATGAACACTGAAGCTTTCTTT
>TRBV14|NA|TRBJ2-5|TRBD2
CASSQGVRGTSGSRRETQYF
TGTGCCAGCAGCCAAGGAGTGCGAGGGACTAGCGGGAGTAGGCGGGAGACCCAGTACTTC
>TRBV5-4|few|TRBJ2-7|TRBD2
CASSAAAGVREQYF
TGTGCCAGCAGCGCCGCAGCGGGAGTGAGAGAGCAGTACTTC
>TRBV6-6|NA|TRBJ1-1|TRBD1
CASSGDREGLGAFF
TGTGCCAGCAGTGGGGACAGGGAGGGCCTTGGCGCTTTCTTT
>TRBV5-1|NA|TRBJ2-6|NA
CASGTGSSGANVLTF
TGCGCCAGCGGGACTGGATCCTCTGGGGCCAACGTCCTGACTTTC
>TRBV7-2|NA|TRBJ1-4|NA
CASSVAGIQEKLFF
TGTGCCAGCAGCGTAGCCGGGATCCAGGAAAAACTGTTTTTT
>TRBV19|NA|TRBJ2-3|NA
CASSDTDTDTQYF
TGTGCCAGTAGTGACACGGACACAGATACGCAGTATTTT
>TRBV4-1|NA|TRBJ2-5|TRBD2
CASSQRGTSGGASGETQYF
TGCGCCAGCAGCCAGAGAGGGACTAGCGGGGGGGCTTCGGGTGAGACCCAGTACTTC
>TRBV6-6|once|TRBJ2-3|TRBD2
CASSGTSGTSTDTQYF
TGTGCCAGCAGTGGGACTAGCGGAACTAGCACAGATACGCAGTATTTT
>TRBV7-2|NA|TRBJ2-1|TRBD1
CASSLTGGSYNEQFF
TGTGCCAGCAGCTTAACAGGGGGCTCCTACAATGAGCAGTTCTTC
>TRBV18|NA|TRBJ2-4|TRBD1
CASLAIRDRENIQYF
TGTGCCAGCTTGGCCATCCGGGACAGAGAAAACATTCAGTACTTC
>TRBV5-1|NA|TRBJ2-3|NA
CASSLDDRLPTQYF
TGCGCCAGCAGCTTGGACGACAGGCTACCTACGCAGTATTTT
>TRBV5-4|NA|TRBJ2-5|TRBD1
CASTGQGQETQYF
TGTGCCAGCACCGGACAGGGGCAAGAGACCCAGTACTTC
>TRBV19|NA|TRBJ2-7|NA
CASSIGQDYEQYF
TGTGCCAGTAGTATTGGGCAGGACTACGAGCAGTACTTC
>TRBV5-1|NA|TRBJ2-2|TRBD1
CASSSSGTGNTGELFF
TGCGCCAGCAGCTCCTCAGGGACAGGGAACACCGGGGAGCTGTTTTTT
>TRBV5-4|NA|TRBJ2-1|NA
CASSLSQGGYDEQFF
TGTGCCAGCAGCTTGTCGCAGGGCGGCTATGATGAGCAGTTCTTC
>TRBV11-3|NA|TRBJ2-1|TRBD1
CASSRTGQGYNEQFF
TGTGCCAGCAGTCGGACGGGACAGGGGTACAATGAGCAGTTCTTC
>TRBV5-8|NA|TRBJ2-2|NA
CASSSRDKPDTGELFF
TGTGCCAGCAGCTCCCGGGACAAACCTGACACCGGGGAGCTGTTTTTT
>TRBV3-1/TRBV3-2|NA|TRBJ1-5|NA
CASSQAVGAQHF
TGTGCCAGCAGCCAAGCTGTCGGGGCCCAGCATTTT
>TRBV4-1|NA|TRBJ1-4|TRBD1
CASKQGIYDEKLFF
TGCGCCAGCAAACAGGGGATATATGATGAAAAACTGTTTTTT
>TRBV28|NA|TRBJ1-4|NA
CASRHREKLFF
TGTGCCAGCAGACACAGAGAAAAACTGTTTTTT
>TRBV18|NA|TRBJ2-3|NA
CASSPTVSGDTQYF
TGTGCCAGCTCACCAACCGTTTCGGGGGATACGCAGTATTTT
>TRBV18|NA|TRBJ2-7|TRBD2
CASSATLAGDEQYF
TGTGCCAGCTCAGCGACTCTAGCGGGGGACGAGCAGTACTTC
>TRBV5-4|NA|TRBJ2-5|TRBD2
CASSKSKLLAGVPETQYF
TGTGCCAGCAGCAAAAGTAAACTACTAGCGGGAGTTCCGGAGACCCAGTACTTC
>TRBV5-4|few|TRBJ1-2|NA
CASSFGQRTYGYTF
TGTGCCAGCAGCTTTGGACAAAGGACCTATGGCTACACCTTC
>TRBV18|NA|TRBJ1-1|NA
CASSQGGTEAFF
TGTGCCAGCTCACAGGGAGGCACTGAAGCTTTCTTT
>TRBV29-1|NA|TRBJ1-2|NA
CSALGGVEDYGYTF
TGCAGCGCTCTTGGGGGCGTTGAGGACTATGGCTACACCTTC
>TRBV7-9|NA|TRBJ2-5|NA
CASGPEPETQYF
TGTGCCAGCGGCCCCGAACCGGAGACCCAGTACTTC
>TRBV15|NA|TRBJ2-1|NA
CATSRDPRGGLTDEQFF
TGTGCCACCAGCAGAGATCCCCGCGGGGGCCTTACGGATGAGCAGTTCTTC
>TRBV6-1|once|TRBJ2-7|TRBD2
CASSEALGLADLVQYF
TGTGCCAGCAGTGAAGCGCTAGGACTAGCGGACTTGGTGCAGTACTTC
>TRBV5-6|NA|TRBJ1-2|TRBD1
CASSLGTGEITNYGYTF
TGTGCCAGCAGCTTGGGGACAGGGGAAATCACTAACTATGGCTACACCTTC
>TRBV19|NA|TRBJ2-7|TRBD1
CASSRTGSYEQYF
TGTGCCAGTAGTAGGACAGGGTCCTACGAGCAGTACTTC
>TRBV7-8|NA|TRBJ1-5|TRBD1
CASSYRGQLNQPQHF
TGTGCCAGCAGCTACCGGGGACAGCTCAATCAGCCCCAGCATTTT
>TRBV27|NA|TRBJ1-2|NA
CASSLSGGGYGYTF
TGTGCCAGCAGTTTATCGGGGGGTGGCTATGGCTACACCTTC
>TRBV6-2/TRBV6-3|NA|TRBJ2-3|NA
CASSYSRILDTQYF
TGTGCCAGCAGTTACTCCAGGATCTTGGATACGCAGTATTTT
>TRBV28|NA|TRBJ2-7|NA
CASSFSTYEQYF
TGTGCCAGCAGTTTTTCTACCTACGAGCAGTACTTC
>TRBV4-3|NA|TRBJ1-2|NA
CASSQDQGGYGYTF
TGCGCCAGCAGCCAAGATCAAGGGGGCTATGGCTACACCTTC